This T cell receptor (beta chain) was identified in a study of T cells in Graves' hyperthyroidism and ophthalmopathy. The study's findings and limits: A 13 V-J model separated ophthalmopathy from stable hyperthyroidism. Blood samples included most of the expanded thyroid clonotypes exceeding 0.001.

This CDR3 is 16 amino acids long. V was trimmed by 5 bases and J by 2 bases, leaving 18 bases between them. Germline V CDR1 and CDR2: MNHNS, SASEGT. Concerning this clonotype itself: Its antigen is unidentified.

Across 18 months, stable Graves' hyperthyroidism was marked by no progression to ophthalmopathy. There were TCR beta CDR3 regions amplified from RNA transcripts. Researchers ran a first-round RT-PCR on the TCR CDR3 using the HTBI primer set. TCRdb re-analysed the multiplex PCR reads in MiXCR, keeping a single row per CDR3 protein. The sample includes 350,000 or so distinct CDR3 sequences, around 20% seen only once; the top ten take roughly 52%. The gene calls are TRBV6-1 and TRBJ1-2; TRBD1 is a possible D gene (5 bases). The receptor was derived from a woman aged 45 to 65 with Graves' hyperthyroidism. The sample was blood. CDR3 protein: CASSLGTGRANYGYTF. The CDR3 nucleotides are TGTGCCAGCAGTCTGGGAACAGGCCGGGCCAACTATGGCTACACCTTC.